A selection of T cell receptor beta chains follows, all from one sample in a study of cytotoxic CD8 clonotypes in ibrutinib-treated CLL. Measured with immunoSEQ multiplex PCR; TCRdb has only the in-frame clones, and not every one. The table shows 200,000 to 250,000 clones, with around 75% occurring only once. The sample here was PBMCs, taken after 12 months of ibrutinib treatment. These receptors were obtained from a human donor with chronic lymphocytic leukemia. Both conserved end residues are part of each CDR3. A D gene is named only where the DNA matches it firmly.

J gene	D gene	CDR3 length	V gene	CDR3 DNA	CDR3 protein
TRBJ1-2	TRBD1	13	TRBV7-3	TGTGCCAGCAGCTACGGACAGGGGGATGGCTACACCTTC	CASSYGQGDGYTF
TRBJ2-7	.	12	TRBV9	TGTGCCAGCAGCCCCGCGGAGGGTGGGCAGTACTTC	CASSPAEGGQYF
TRBJ1-4	TRBD1	15	TRBV28	TGTGCCAGCAGCCCAACAGGGGAAGGAGACGAAAAACTGTTTTTT	CASSPTGEGDEKLFF
TRBJ1-2	.	16	TRBV28	TGTGCCAGCCTCGCGGCCGGGACTCTGGGTGGCTATGGCTACACCTTC	CASLAAGTLGGYGYTF
TRBJ2-3	TRBD1	16	TRBV9	TGTGCCAGCAGCGTAGGACTGGGGACAGTAGGAGATACGCAGTATTTT	CASSVGLGTVGDTQYF
TRBJ2-1	.	15	TRBV11-3	TGTGCCAGCAGCTTCGGAGGGGGAACCTACAATGAGCAGTTCTTC	CASSFGGGTYNEQFF
TRBJ2-4	TRBD1	13	TRBV7-2	TGTGCCAGCCTCCGGGACAGCAAAAACATTCAGTACTTC	CASLRDSKNIQYF
TRBJ1-5	.	15	TRBV19	TGTGCCAGTAGTATAGTTGAACAGGGAGATCAGCCCCAGCATTTT	CASSIVEQGDQPQHF
TRBJ2-7	TRBD2	14	TRBV30	TGTGCCCTCCTACGCGGCGGGAGTGTATACGAGCAGTACTTC	CALLRGGSVYEQYF
TRBJ2-7	.	16	TRBV19	TGTGCCAGTACCCCAGCTAGTTACGGTGACTCCTACGAGCAGTACTTC	CASTPASYGDSYEQYF